Included here is one TCR beta chain sequence, with context. Its antigen target is currently unknown. Base quality data are lacking; no much larger clone is found one base away. The V and J ends are trimmed by 5 bases and 3 bases, leaving 13 bases between them. Counted from cysteine to phenylalanine, this CDR3 has 15 amino acids. Only the CDR3 DNA is retained, 45 bases long and in frame from the first base. According to the germline V gene, CDR1 reads SGHVS and CDR2 reads FQNEAQ. At one collaborating source in Seattle, patients were enrolled during active infection and were followed longitudinally through the course of disease. Each collaborating institution followed its own protocols to collect whole blood in K2EDTA tubes. For TCRbeta analysis, collaborator samples were shipped as frozen whole blood, as isolated PBMCs, or as DNA extracted from either sample type. TCRbeta CDR3 regions were amplified from genomic DNA using the immunoSEQ Assay, a bias-controlled multiplex PCR. In the source study's methods: Within the assay, amplification of reference gene primers was used to estimate how many nucleated cells each sample contained. Sequence reads were collapsed and filtered to measure the absolute abundance of every unique TCRbeta CDR3 rearrangement. For each sample, productive Simpson clonality was calculated by taking the square root of Simpson's diversity index across productive rearrangements. The source is immuneACCESS, and TCRdb retained only in-frame sequences with V and J called. Part of the clones is not carried over; for the studies checked, unresolved V genes explain less than half of this, and the remainder is unexplained. V, J and clone size derive from that table, while D and trimming were established from the DNA sequence. The sample yields approximately 400,000 clones; about 91% were counted once. The ten most abundant clones make up around 12% of the sample.

This specimen belongs to a study of blood T cell repertoires in COVID-19 (dated by TCRdb to about 2020). As for the study more broadly: Samples from collaborators originated in the United States, Italy and Spain and spanned both the acute and convalescent phases of COVID-19. HLA class I and class II types, where available, came from metadata supplied by the sample provider rather than from assay-based typing. The sample metadata nearly always contained a de-identified subject ID, COVID-19 status, age in years and sex. Deeply sampled blood TCRbeta repertoires from subjects exposed to, actively infected with, or recovered from COVID-19 were included in the dataset. The repertoires were released in a freely available public database intended as a resource for research on the immune response to SARS-CoV-2. The material from the prospective study consisted of cDNA or gDNA derived from T cells, B-cell-depleted T cells, or PBMCs. The samples were drawn from the first 160 participants of the ongoing ImmuneRACE study and from under 1,500 subjects provided by 6 global collaborators.

The investigation overall reported the following: The amount of clinical and demographic metadata varied by source and participant and was provided uncurated.

This receptor chain uses TRBV7-8 and TRBJ1-4; a tentative D match to TRBD1 spans 6 bases. The sequence was collected from a woman in her fifties or sixties with COVID-19, enrolled during active disease. Sample: peripheral blood. The CDR3 protein is CASSDTGSPNEKLFF. The nucleotide sequence reads as follows: TGTGCCAGCAGCGATACAGGGTCCCCTAATGAAAAACTGTTTTTT.